These 30 T cell receptor beta chains share one sample of origin, sequenced in a study of blood T cell repertoires in COVID-19. Some clones are missing from TCRdb's copy, which holds only in-frame ones; the method was immunoSEQ multiplex PCR. In the table there are about 23,000 clones, less than 90% of which are singletons. The sample comprised peripheral blood. Receptors originate from a human donor with acute or convalescent COVID-19. The donor label of this sample is uncertain.

This clone was detected once. The chain joins TRBV24-1 to TRBJ1-5; 8 bases agree with TRBD1. CDR3 length equals 13 residues. V was clipped by 9 bases and J by 2 bases; unmatched bases: 2. Per the germline V gene, CDR1 is KGHDR and CDR2 is SFDVKD. The CDR3 bases are TGTGCCACCCAGGACAGGGGCAATCAGCCCCAGCATTTT. The encoded protein is CATQDRGNQPQHF.

The chain employs TRBV5-5 and TRBJ1-4, with 11 bases matching TRBD1. The CDR3 sequence is 18 residues long. V lost 5 bases to trimming and J lost 4 bases; unmatched junction nucleotides: 13. Germline-derived CDR1 and CDR2 are SGHKS and YYEKEE (reference sequence). CDR3 DNA: TGTGCCAGCAGTTCCCAACCGGGACAGGGGGACTTTAATGAAAAACTGTTTTTT. This gives the protein CASSSQPGQGDFNEKLFF.

This sequence joins TRBV5-1 and TRBJ2-3, with 7 bases identical to TRBD2. The V gene's germline CDR1 is SGHRS and CDR2 YFSETQ. V shed 2 bases and J 2 bases; nucleotides not matched to a gene: 2. CDR3 length: 14 residues. CDR3 protein: CASSLSGVTDTQYF. CDR3 DNA: TGCGCCAGCAGCTTAAGCGGGGTCACAGATACGCAGTATTTT.

V and J are TRBV5-4 and TRBJ1-1; 7 bases fit TRBD1. The germline CDR1 and CDR2 sequences are SGHNT and YYREEE (reference sequence). The trim removed 4 bases at V and 1 base at J, leaving 10 bases unmatched. The CDR3 length is 16 residues. The CDR3 bases are TGTGCCAGCAGCCGCGGACCCGACAGGGCGAACACTGAAGCTTTCTTT. It translates to CASSRGPDRANTEAFF.

The genes are TRBV11-2 and TRBJ1-3; the D is unclear. Germline V CDR1 and CDR2: SGHAT, FQNNGV. Deletions cut 3 bases from V and 0 bases from J, with 15 bases between. CDR3 length equals 17 residues. The CDR3 DNA reads as TGTGCCAGCAGCTTCACACTAAGGAGAATCTCTGGAAACACCATATATTTT. This sequence encodes CASSFTLRRISGNTIYF.

This rearrangement joins TRBV7-3 to TRBJ2-2; D is perhaps TRBD2 (6 bases). There are 14 residues in the CDR3. V gave up 3 bases and J gave up 3 bases, with 8 bases separating them. Germline CDR1 SGHTA, CDR2 FQGTGA. CDR3: CASSFSGDTGELFF. In nucleotides, the CDR3 is TGTGCCAGCAGCTTTTCGGGGGACACCGGGGAGCTGTTTTTT.

The chain is built from TRBV10-3 and TRBJ1-1; 7 positions match TRBD1. The CDR3 spans 14 residues. V trimming: 4 bases; J trimming: 4 bases; junction bases outside the gene matches: 6. CDR1 and CDR2 from the germline V gene are ENHRY and SYGVKD. This chain's CDR3 is CAISGSQGGTEAFF. DNA for the CDR3: TGTGCCATCAGTGGTAGTCAGGGGGGCACTGAAGCTTTCTTT.

This rearrangement joins TRBV15 to TRBJ2-3, with TRBD2 matching 9 bases. The germline gives CDR1 LNHNV, CDR2 YYDKDF (reference sequence). V lost 8 bases and J lost 3; bases outside the gene matches: 6. This CDR3 contains 14 residues. CDR3 nucleotides: TGTGCCACCTCCCGGCTAGCGGGAACAGATACGCAGTATTTT. This sequence encodes CATSRLAGTDTQYF.

The rearrangement links TRBV19 to TRBJ2-7; TRBD2 agrees at 9 bases. V lost 4 bases and J lost 4; bases outside the gene matches: 5. The CDR3 is 14 amino acids. Germline CDR1 and CDR2: LNHDA and SQIVND (reference sequence). The CDR3 region is CASSTTSGGYEQYF. DNA of the CDR3: TGTGCCAGTAGTACGACTAGCGGTGGGTACGAGCAGTACTTC.

This clone appeared a single time. The gene calls are TRBV18 and TRBJ2-7; 8 nucleotides agree with TRBD1. This CDR3 spans 14 amino acids. In germline, CDR1 is KGHSH, CDR2 LQKENI. With 6 bases clipped from V and 5 bases from J, the junction kept 9 bases outside the gene matches. The CDR3 loop reads CASSNGGQVDEQYF. The CDR3 nucleotides are TGTGCCAGCTCCAACGGGGGACAGGTCGACGAGCAGTACTTC.

The chain employs TRBV5-1 and TRBJ2-1, with 7 bases lining up with TRBD2. The CDR3 runs 16 residues. CDR1 and CDR2 from the germline V gene are SGHRS and YFSETQ. V lost 3 bases, J lost 2 bases, and 8 bases stayed unmatched. CDR3 DNA: TGCGCCAGCAGCTCCGGACTAGAGCCCACCTACAATGAGCAGTTCTTC. It encodes CASSSGLEPTYNEQFF.

V usage is TRBV19 and J usage is TRBJ1-5; no clear D gene. The CDR3 runs 14 residues. The V and J ends lost 7 bases and 4 bases respectively, with 14 bases between them. Germline values: CDR1 LNHDA, CDR2 SQIVND (reference sequence). For the CDR3, the DNA is TGTGCCAGTAACGAGGGCCTAATTAATCAGCCCCAGCATTTT. Amino acids: CASNEGLINQPQHF.

This clone was seen just once. CDR3 DNA: TGCGCCAGCAGCTCCGGGACAGGATCCTACGAGCAGTACTTC. Residues: CASSSGTGSYEQYF. The chain carries TRBV5-1 and TRBJ2-7; 8 bases match TRBD1. This CDR3 is 14 amino acids long. Germline V gene lookup returns CDR1 SGHRS and CDR2 YFSETQ. V gave up 3 bases and J gave up 1 base; unmatched junction bases: 3.

The chain is built from TRBV13 and TRBJ2-3; 7 bases line up with TRBD1. V lost 7 bases and J lost 2; bases outside the gene matches: 6. The germline V gene has CDR1 PRHDT and CDR2 FYEKMQ (reference sequence). This CDR3 is built from 14 residues. The CDR3 DNA reads TGTGCCAGCAAGGAACAGGGGATCACAGATACGCAGTATTTT. Its protein is CASKEQGITDTQYF.

The CDR3 region is CASSKGQGREKLFF. CDR3 nucleotides: TGTGCCAGCAGTAAGGGGCAGGGTCGGGAAAAACTGTTTTTT. This chain connects TRBV7-9 to TRBJ1-4; tentatively, D is TRBD1 (5 bases). The CDR3 length is 14 residues. Trimming pared 6 bases from V and 8 bases from J, leaving 16 bases between. The germline CDR1 and CDR2 sequences are SEHNR and FQNEAQ (reference sequence). Supplemented by reference TRBV7-9 and TRBJ1-4, the full variable domain reads DTGVSQNPRHKITKRGQNVTFRCDPISEHNRLYWYRQTLGQGPEFLTYFQNEAQLEKSRLLSDRFSAERPKGSFSTLEIQRTEQGDSAMYLCASSKGQGREKLFFGSGTQLSVL.

V is TRBV25-1 and J is TRBJ2-2; D is perhaps TRBD1 (6 bases). The ends were cut back, 5 bases at V and 1 base at J, with 11 bases in the middle. The germline CDR1 and CDR2 sequences are MGHDK and SYGVNS. CDR3 size: 15 residues. The CDR3 protein is CASSTRGLNTGELFF. In DNA form, the CDR3 reads TGTGCCAGCAGTACCAGGGGCTTGAACACCGGGGAGCTGTTTTTT.

This rearrangement joins TRBV27 to TRBJ2-3; unclear D gene. V lost 3 bases and J 0 bases, leaving 7 bases between the germline ends. CDR1 MNHEY and CDR2 SMNVEV come from the germline V gene (reference sequence). The CDR3 loop spans 14 amino acids. The CDR3 loop is CASSLRTSTDTQYF. In DNA form, the CDR3 reads TGTGCCAGCAGTTTGCGCACCAGCACAGATACGCAGTATTTT.

This chain joins TRBV30 and TRBJ1-2; TRBD1 matches 9 bases. The V gene end was trimmed by 5 bases and the J gene end by 8 bases; junction bases not matched to a gene: 12. The CDR3 extends over 14 amino acids. CDR1 and CDR2 (germline): GTSNPN, SVGIG (reference sequence). The CDR3 region has the DNA TGTGCCTGGTCCCTCCTAACAGGGGGCGCGGGCTACACCTTC. Encoded protein: CAWSLLTGGAGYTF.

This chain links TRBV6-5 with TRBJ2-1, with 9 bases aligning to TRBD2. J was trimmed by 7 bases and V by 0 bases; bases with no gene match: 7. CDR1 and CDR2 (germline): MNHEY, SVGAGI. This CDR3 is built from 16 residues. The CDR3 sequence: CASSYSVLSGRNEQFF. CDR3 DNA sequence: TGTGCCAGCAGTTACTCTGTTCTTAGCGGGAGAAATGAGCAGTTCTTC.

This clone was recorded a few times. The CDR3: CASSRDRGGVVSYEQYF. Here the CDR3 DNA reads TGTGCCAGCAGTAGGGACCGGGGCGGGGTCGTCTCCTACGAGCAGTACTTC. The J gene is TRBJ2-7, the V gene TRBV6-2 or TRBV6-3, with D tentatively TRBD2 (6 bases). V lost 5 bases and J lost 0, with 20 bases in between. This CDR3 is built from 17 residues. CDR1 and CDR2 (germline): MNHEY, SVGEGT.

The CDR3 DNA reads TGTGCCAGCAGCTGGGGGGGACTAGCGGGAGGAGATACGCAGTATTTT. This sequence encodes CASSWGGLAGGDTQYF. The chain uses TRBV5-4 and TRBJ2-3; 15 bases are a match to TRBD2. Per the germline V gene, CDR1 is SGHNT and CDR2 is YYREEE (reference sequence). This CDR3 is 16 amino acids long. The V segment lost 3 bases and the J segment 5 bases; nucleotides outside the gene matches: 4.

V is TRBV5-1 and J is TRBJ2-7, with a possible D match to TRBD1 (5 bases). This CDR3 comprises 13 residues. Germline V CDR1 and CDR2: SGHRS, YFSETQ. The V end was cut by 0 bases, the J end by 2 bases, with 6 bases between. The CDR3 sequence: CASSLEGAYEQYF. The CDR3 DNA follows: TGCGCCAGCAGCTTGGAAGGGGCCTACGAGCAGTACTTC.

This clone was detected once. The chain has TRBV14 and TRBJ2-6; unclear D gene. The CDR3 spans 13 residues. The V gene lost 6 bases and the J gene lost 2 bases, with 5 bases spanning the gap. Germline CDR1 is SGHDN and CDR2 is FVKESK. This CDR3 is CASSSPGANVLTF. In DNA form, the CDR3 reads TGTGCCAGCAGTTCTCCTGGGGCCAACGTCCTGACTTTC.

J is TRBJ1-3 and V is TRBV10-3; tentatively, D is TRBD1 (5 bases). V was clipped by 7 bases and J by 2 bases, with 18 bases between them. Germline CDR1 reads ENHRY; CDR2 reads SYGVKD. The CDR3 spans 16 residues. CDR3 loop: CAINPQGGGTGNTIYF. In DNA form, the CDR3 reads TGTGCCATCAACCCCCAGGGCGGGGGGACTGGAAACACCATATATTTT.

The chain links TRBV11-2 to TRBJ1-1; 8 bases fit TRBD1. CDR3 length equals 15 residues. J gave up 3 bases and V 5 bases, and 8 bases lay outside the gene matches. From germline, CDR1 is SGHAT and CDR2 FQNNGV. CDR3 in DNA: TGTGCCAGCAGCCCTATTACGACAGGGGACACTGAAGCTTTCTTT. As protein: CASSPITTGDTEAFF.

This chain uses TRBV6-5 with TRBJ2-3; 10 positions agree with TRBD1. This CDR3 spans 16 amino acids. Germline V lookup: CDR1 MNHEY, CDR2 SVGAGI. J lost 4 bases, V lost 2 bases, and 6 bases had no gene match. The CDR3 nucleotides are TGTGCCAGCAGTTACCCCCGGGACAGGGGCTCAGATACGCAGTATTTT. Its translation is CASSYPRDRGSDTQYF.

Only a few counts were recorded for this clone. The rearrangement links TRBV4-1 to TRBJ2-7, with 7 bases matching TRBD2. Germline values: CDR1 MGHRA, CDR2 YSYEKL. The V gene end was trimmed by 2 bases and the J gene end by 7 bases; junction bases not matched to a gene: 2. CDR3 length: 12 amino acids. The CDR3 nucleotides are TGCGCCAGCAGCCAACCAGCGGGAGAGCAGTACTTC. This encodes CASSQPAGEQYF.

The genes are TRBV3-1 (or the pseudogene TRBV3-2) and TRBJ2-1, with 8 bases identical to TRBD2. J was trimmed by 14 bases and V by 7 bases; bases with no gene match: 25. This CDR3 is 17 amino acids long. The germline gives CDR1 LGHDT, CDR2 YNNKEL (reference sequence). CDR3 DNA sequence: TGTGCCAGCACCACCCGTGGGCAGCGGGGGCCGTTCGGGGGAAAGTTCTTC. Protein sequence: CASTTRGQRGPFGGKFF.

The J gene is TRBJ1-1, the V gene TRBV10-3; no reliable D call. CDR1 is ENHRY, CDR2 SYGVKD, per germline. With 2 bases removed from V and 7 bases from J, the gap between germline ends came to 8 bases. CDR3 size: 12 residues. The CDR3 DNA is TGTGCCATCAGTGAGGCTCGAGATGAAGCTTTCTTT. Its protein is CAISEARDEAFF.

The chain has TRBV7-3 and TRBJ2-1, with 8 bases fitting TRBD2. The CDR3 is made up of 16 amino acids. V lost 0 bases to trimming and J lost 2 bases; unmatched junction nucleotides: 3. Germline assignment: CDR1 SGHTA and CDR2 FQGTGA. CDR3 residues: CASSLTSGGAYNEQFF. Here the CDR3 DNA reads TGTGCCAGCAGCTTAACGTCGGGGGGGGCCTACAATGAGCAGTTCTTC.